The 7 T cell receptor beta chains below all came from one sample that was sequenced in a study of T cell responses to AZD1222 COVID-19 vaccine (dated by TCRdb to about 2021). Library preparation employed the immunoSEQ multiplex PCR assay. Sourced from immuneACCESS, this table was stored by TCRdb with only in-frame sequences that have V and J called. A share of the clones is absent; for the studies checked, an unresolved V gene accounts for under half, and the remainder has no known explanation. The sample records 100,000 to 150,000 clones, roughly nine tenths of which are singletons. The ten largest make up 6.3% of the sample. Taken with the paper, the label for time point translates to: baseline before first vaccination. The input for sequencing was peripheral blood, taken on day 0 of AZD1222 vaccination. The receptors originated from an adult in good health.

The J gene is TRBJ2-2, the V gene TRBV7-7; D is perhaps TRBD1 or TRBD2 (6 bases each). Germline V lookup: CDR1 SSHAT, CDR2 FNYEAQ (reference sequence). V was pared by 1 base and J by 2 bases, with 20 bases between. This CDR3 contains 19 residues. Here the CDR3 reads CASSLDGGVDISNTGELFF. For the CDR3, the DNA is TGTGCCAGCAGCTTAGACGGGGGCGTGGACATCTCAAACACCGGGGAGCTGTTTTTT.

This chain uses TRBV6-1 with TRBJ1-3; D is undetermined. The length of the CDR3 is 16 residues. Trimming took 1 base from V and 4 from J, leaving 14 bases between them. The germline V gene encodes CDR1 MNHNS and CDR2 SASEGT. CDR3: CASSEVGELAGNTIYF. In nucleotides, the CDR3 is TGTGCCAGCAGTGAAGTCGGGGAGCTGGCCGGAAACACCATATATTTT.

The chain uses TRBV14 and TRBJ2-2; D gene unclear. The CDR3 is 14 amino acids. V lost 1 base and J 1 base, leaving 4 bases between the germline ends. Germline assignment: CDR1 SGHDN and CDR2 FVKESK. DNA of the CDR3: TGTGCCAGCAGCCAAGGCGGGAACACCGGGGAGCTGTTTTTT. This translates into CASSQGGNTGELFF.

This clone occurred a few times. The chain joins TRBV2 to TRBJ1-5; possible D gene TRBD1, 6 bases. Germline CDR1 reads SNHLY; CDR2 reads FYNNEI. Between the trimmed V and J ends, which lost 7 bases and 2 bases, there was a span of 15 bases. This CDR3 contains 15 residues. The CDR3 sequence is CASTLYREGNQPQHF. The CDR3 region has the DNA TGTGCCAGCACTCTGTACAGGGAGGGCAATCAGCCCCAGCATTTT.

In regard to this clone: The same CDR3 can be traced to other DNA sequences in this sample. The chain has TRBV5-1 and TRBJ1-2; 8 bases are shared with TRBD1. This CDR3 has 16 amino acids. Germline lookup yields CDR1 SGHRS and CDR2 YFSETQ. Unmatched junction bases numbered 8, after V lost 4 bases and J lost 0 bases. Here the CDR3 reads CASSPGTGLSNYGYTF. The CDR3 DNA is TGCGCCAGCAGCCCCGGGACAGGACTATCTAACTATGGCTACACCTTC.

This clone has only a few counts. The chain uses TRBV5-6 and TRBJ1-5; no firm D call. V lost 6 bases, J lost 7 bases, and 14 bases lay in between. Per the germline V gene, CDR1 is SGHDT and CDR2 is YYEEEE. The CDR3 consists of 13 residues. CDR3 nucleotides: TGTGCCAGCAAGTTTCTCGTCGAGCAGCCCCAGCATTTT. Its protein product is CASKFLVEQPQHF.

The chain combines TRBV7-2 with TRBJ1-2; D gene uncertain. Germline V gives CDR1 SGHTA, CDR2 FQGNSA. The CDR3 has 12 amino acids. Trimming took off 3 bases at V and 7 bases at J, with 9 bases between the two ends. CDR3 sequence (DNA): TGTGCCAGCAGCTTCGAGGGCCCTGGCTACACCTTC. Amino acids: CASSFEGPGYTF.